This entry is about one T cell receptor (beta chain). This clonotype was picked up many times. Its cognate antigen has yet to be identified. No qualities accompany the bases; no much larger clone lies one base away. Moderately to severely active disease, a Clinical Activity Score of at least 3, a NOSPECS grade of at least 4, and a duration under 3 months were present in ophthalmopathy patients. Patients with uncontrolled infections, other autoimmune diseases, pregnancy or lactation were excluded. Diagnoses were established on the basis of clinical symptoms, serum thyroxine and TRAb, thyroid ultrasound, and orbital computed tomography. PBMCs were separated from 7.5 to 10 ml of fresh peripheral blood using Ficoll-Paque density gradient centrifugation. Total RNA was extracted with Trizol reagent, and quality was checked on an Agilent 2100 Bioanalyzer. The data are from a study of T cells in Graves' hyperthyroidism and ophthalmopathy (dated by TCRdb to the late 2010s). Regarding the complete study: Peripheral blood samples were taken at the time of initial diagnosis, prior to any treatment. The approximately 100 discovery patients were divided at random into training and test sets in a 7:3 ratio. Following sampling, methimazole starting at 30 mg daily was given to hyperthyroidism patients, and high-dose intravenous methylprednisolone was given to ophthalmopathy patients. To identify TCR V-J signatures that set the groups apart, the researchers used a discovery cohort of 100 or so patients, made up of 43 with Graves' ophthalmopathy and some 58 with stable Graves' hyperthyroidism. The paper describes TCR Vbeta CDR3 sequencing of 135 peripheral blood samples, made up of some 42 ophthalmopathy patients, 70 to 75 hyperthyroidism patients and some 17 progressor patients. Thyroid tissue and blood T-cell repertoires from roughly 6 Graves' hyperthyroidism patients were also compared in the study. An independent validation cohort of around 19 hyperthyroidism patients and about 16 patients who later progressed to ophthalmopathy tested prospective prediction of ophthalmopathy.

V and J are trimmed by 3 bases and 5 bases, and the gene matches miss 7 bases of the junction. From cysteine to phenylalanine, the CDR3 is 15 amino acids long. This entry keeps only the CDR3 DNA: 45 bases, framed from base 1. Findings and caveats that apply to the study as a whole: Sample size was not statistically predetermined, and blinding of investigators to group allocation was not performed. In cross-validation, a model built on a 13 V-J signature told ophthalmopathy apart from stable hyperthyroidism with approximately 91% sensitivity and around 81% specificity, and in testing the same model reached 80%/75%. Most expanded thyroid clonotypes (frequency above 0.001) were also detected in blood, a finding suggesting that blood repertoires may reflect thyroid immune responses. In validation, the model predicted progression to ophthalmopathy a median of roughly 6.5 months before onset, with about 64% sensitivity and almost 75% specificity.

The TCR beta CDR3 regions were amplified from the RNA transcripts. The TCR CDR3 was subjected to a first round of RT-PCR using the HTBI primer set and the Qiagen OneStep RT-PCR kit. Libraries were constructed in a second round of multiplex PCR, after which size selection and purification were carried out. Paired-end sequencing of the libraries was performed with 100 bp reads on an Illumina HiSeq2000. For the original study's pipeline: SOAPnuke was used to process the raw data, with reads discarded if the reads contained adapters or uncalled bases, had a mean Phred below 15, or lacked an exact constant-primer or identifier match. COPE v1.2.5 was used to merge high-quality paired reads, and clonotypes were defined as unique nucleotide sequences. MiTCR v1.1 was used to align clonotypes to the IMGT TRBV, TRBD and TRBJ reference segments. The analysis included only V-J combinations with a frequency above 0.0001, which together covered 99% to 99.2% of the repertoires. The TCS score was defined as F50 (clonal expansion) divided by E x V (chaos), with BLOSUM62-based TCRdist calculated between CDR3 peptides within each V-J. Welch's t-statistics and random forest reduced around 510 V-J features to some 14, which were used in a naive Bayes classifier (R e1071). TCRdb ran its own pipeline on the public reads, namely fastp trimming at Q25 and MiXCR clone calling, and kept in-frame beta chains. Each CDR3 protein appears once, grouped with its most common genes and DNA. TCRdb's processing, not the study's, gives the V and J calls here. In this sample the table shows about 500,000 distinct CDR3 sequences, about 16% of which occur a single time. The ten largest make up around 28% of the sample.

Sequencing input: blood. The rearranged chain carries TRBV12-3 or TRBV12-4 and TRBJ2-5, with 9 bases aligning to TRBD2. The sequence was obtained from a woman aged 25 to 39 with Graves' ophthalmopathy. The nucleotide sequence is given as TGTGCCAGCAGTTTGATCCCTAGCGGGGCGGAGACCCAGTACTTC. Its product reads: CASSLIPSGAETQYF.